The source of this T cell receptor (beta chain) is a study of OX40 agonist ivuxolimab in advanced cancers. The protocol was immunoSEQ multiplex PCR, while the TCRdb copy is restricted to in-frame clones and leaves out a portion. This sample has around 69,000 clones, with around 83% found just once. The length of the CDR3 is 15 residues. The ends were cut back, 4 bases at V and 3 bases at J, with 16 bases in the middle. Germline CDR1 SGDLS, CDR2 YYNGEE. The origin of this receptor is an adult with an advanced solid tumor such as melanoma, head and neck, liver or kidney cancer. The specimen comprised CD4+ or CD8+ T cells sorted from blood, sampled in a trial of the OX40 agonist ivuxolimab. The rearrangement joins TRBV9 to TRBJ1-1; TRBD1 is a possible D gene (6 bases). DNA of the CDR3: TGTGCCAGCAGCCCACAGGGAATTGGGTACACTGAAGCTTTCTTT. It translates to CASSPQGIGYTEAFF.